What follows are 15 T cell receptor beta chains derived from one specimen sequenced in a study of control samples from healthy donors and cancer patients. Only in-frame clones appear in the TCRdb table, and some are missing; sequencing was by immunoSEQ multiplex PCR. The data hold 100,000 to 150,000 clones, with around 90% observed a single time. Sequenced material: blood. These receptors all come from a man younger than 35 in good health.

The chain uses TRBV18 and TRBJ1-5, with a weak D call TRBD1 (6 bases). The CDR3 sequence is 15 residues long. Germline-derived CDR1 and CDR2 are KGHSH and LQKENI. V was clipped by 3 bases and J by 4 bases, with 13 bases between them. In nucleotides, the CDR3 is TGTGCCAGCTCACCGACAGGAGTTGGGAATCAGCCCCAGCATTTT. It translates to CASSPTGVGNQPQHF.

CDR3 protein: CASSLASSPRGTGELFF. For the CDR3, the DNA is TGTGCCAGCAGCTTAGCCTCGAGTCCCAGGGGCACCGGGGAGCTGTTTTTT. This chain links TRBV7-7 with TRBJ2-2; D is possibly TRBD1 (6 bases). The CDR3 loop spans 17 amino acids. Trimming left V 0 bases short and J 4 bases short, with 15 bases between. CDR1 SSHAT and CDR2 FNYEAQ come from the germline V gene (reference sequence).

The chain couples TRBV11-2 to TRBJ2-1; D is unresolved. The ends were cut back, 4 bases at V and 13 bases at J, with 14 bases in the middle. The CDR3 sequence is 12 residues long. Germline V gene sequence: CDR1 SGHAT, CDR2 FQNNGV. The CDR3 coding sequence is TGTGCCAGCAGCTCAAGTCTCGGTTTCCAGTTCTTC. As protein: CASSSSLGFQFF.

This chain links TRBV6-5 with TRBJ1-2; tentative D call: TRBD1 (6 bases). This CDR3 comprises 11 residues. Germline V gene sequence: CDR1 MNHEY, CDR2 SVGAGI. The V gene lost 7 bases and the J gene lost 4 bases, with 7 bases spanning the gap. The CDR3 sequence is CASMGAYGYTF. The CDR3 DNA reads TGTGCCAGCATGGGGGCCTATGGCTACACCTTC.

The V gene is TRBV18, the J gene TRBJ1-5; possible D gene TRBD1, 6 bases. In germline, CDR1 is KGHSH, CDR2 LQKENI. The CDR3 totals 15 residues. V was pared by 3 bases and J by 3 bases, with 12 bases between. The DNA for the CDR3 is TGTGCCAGCTCACCCATGGAGGGGGACAATCAGCCCCAGCATTTT. It specifies CASSPMEGDNQPQHF.

This rearrangement joins TRBV9 to TRBJ2-3; TRBD2 might be the D (5 bases). Trimming took off 2 bases at V and 1 base at J, with 11 bases between the two ends. The V gene's germline CDR1 is SGDLS and CDR2 YYNGEE. This CDR3 region has 15 residues. The CDR3 DNA reads TGTGCCAGCAGCGTTACGTCAGCGGGCACAGATACGCAGTATTTT. Protein: CASSVTSAGTDTQYF.

This clone appeared a single time. This chain connects TRBV5-1 to TRBJ2-7, with D tentatively TRBD1 (6 bases). Trimming pared 4 bases from V and 3 bases from J, leaving 11 bases between. This CDR3 spans 13 amino acids. In germline, CDR1 is SGHRS, CDR2 YFSETQ. The CDR3 here is CASSVQGGYEQYF. CDR3 nucleotides: TGCGCCAGCAGCGTACAGGGTGGCTACGAGCAGTACTTC.

This clone was counted between two and nine times. This chain uses TRBV24-1 with TRBJ1-4, with 11 bases matching TRBD1. The CDR3 runs to 16 residues. Germline V gene data show CDR1 as KGHDR and CDR2 as SFDVKD. J was trimmed by 5 bases and V by 5 bases; bases with no gene match: 6. CDR3 residues: CATSVPRDRGNEKLFF. In DNA form, the CDR3 reads TGTGCCACCAGTGTACCCCGGGACAGGGGGAATGAAAAACTGTTTTTT.

This clone has a handful of counts. The rearrangement links TRBV6-4 to TRBJ2-1, with 10 nucleotides matching TRBD2. Germline-derived CDR1 and CDR2 are MRHNA and SNTAGT. V shed 4 bases, J shed 6 bases, and the junction held 6 bases outside the gene matches. The CDR3 runs to 15 residues. The CDR3 sequence is CASSVAASGSNEQFF. CDR3 bases: TGTGCCAGCAGTGTAGCGGCTAGCGGGAGCAATGAGCAGTTCTTC.

A word on this clone: Other DNA variants within this sample encode the same CDR3. This sequence joins TRBV5-8 and TRBJ1-2; 7 bases map to TRBD1. V was clipped by 0 bases and J by 2 bases; unmatched bases: 4. Germline CDR1 SGHTS, CDR2 YDEGEE. The CDR3 has 15 residues. CDR3: CASSLDLTGNYGYTF. CDR3 coding DNA: TGTGCCAGCAGCTTGGATTTGACAGGGAACTATGGCTACACCTTC.

The rearrangement links TRBV7-2 to TRBJ1-1; tentatively, D is TRBD1 (5 bases). CDR1 is SGHTA and CDR2 is FQGNSA in the germline V gene. Trimming took 2 bases from V and 4 from J, leaving 17 bases between them. This CDR3 region has 16 residues. DNA of the CDR3: TGTGCCAGCAGCTTATGGGACGGGATTAGGGGCACTGAAGCTTTCTTT. Translating gives CASSLWDGIRGTEAFF.

The V call is TRBV7-6, the J call TRBJ2-2, with 7 bases lining up with TRBD1. The CDR3 sequence is 16 residues long. CDR1 and CDR2 from the germline V gene are SGHVS and FNYEAQ. The V gene end was trimmed by 5 bases and the J gene end by 4 bases; junction bases not matched to a gene: 10. The CDR3 DNA reads as TGTGCCAGCAGCCAGATAGGGGGCGACCGCACCGGGGAGCTGTTTTTT. Its translation: CASSQIGGDRTGELFF. Combining the CDR3 with reference TRBV7-6 and TRBJ2-2 gives the whole variable domain GAGVSQSPRYKVTKRGQDVALRCDPISGHVSLYWYRQALGQGPEFLTYFNYEAQQDKSGLPNDRFSAERPEGSISTLTIQRTEQRDSAMYRCASSQIGGDRTGELFFGEGSRLTVL.

V and J are TRBV5-1 and TRBJ2-4, with D possibly TRBD2 on 6 matching bases. The CDR3 length is 16 residues. Germline V gene sequence: CDR1 SGHRS, CDR2 YFSETQ. Trimming took off 0 bases at V and 4 bases at J, with 14 bases between the two ends. The DNA of the CDR3 is TGCGCCAGCAGCTTGGTGTGGTCGGGGGAAAAAAACATTCAGTACTTC. Translation: CASSLVWSGEKNIQYF.

The DNA of the CDR3 is TGTGCCAGCAGCCATCCACCGGGGACGCTACGGGTGGTAGAGACCCAGTACTTC. Its translation: CASSHPPGTLRVVETQYF. This chain joins TRBV11-2 and TRBJ2-5; D is perhaps TRBD1 or TRBD2 (5 bases each). With 5 bases removed from V and 4 bases from J, the gap between germline ends came to 26 bases. The CDR3 spans 18 residues. CDR1 and CDR2 from the germline V gene are SGHAT and FQNNGV.

The gene calls are TRBV9 and TRBJ2-1; D is unresolved. CDR1 SGDLS and CDR2 YYNGEE come from the germline V gene. The V end lost 3 bases, the J end lost 5 bases, and 18 bases lay between the germline ends. CDR3 size: 16 residues. Here the CDR3 reads CASSDPVTYGDNEQFF. CDR3 DNA: TGTGCCAGCAGCGACCCGGTGACGTATGGGGACAATGAGCAGTTCTTC.